This TCR beta chain emerged from a study of beta chain features in type 1 diabetes. This clone was found a few times. The whole isolated RNA underwent reverse transcription, so sequencing captured expressed TCRB transcripts. Clones were read by immunoSEQ multiplex PCR, and TCRdb kept only the in-frame ones, dropping some. Of 330,000 or so clones listed, 14% are singletons. CDR1 MNHEY and CDR2 SMNVEV come from the germline V gene (reference sequence). The CDR3 is made up of 13 amino acids. V was clipped by 3 bases and J by 1 base, with 6 bases between them. This sequence joins TRBV27 and TRBJ1-1; D not resolved. Sample: central memory CD4+ T cells from blood. The TCR sequence derives from a man aged 25 to 40 in good health. The CDR3 coding sequence is TGTGCCAGCAGTTTTAGCTGGAACACTGAAGCTTTCTTT. It yields the protein CASSFSWNTEAFF.